The 9 T cell receptor beta chains below were found in one sample sequenced in a study of shared clonotypes between healthy human individuals. Assay: immunoSEQ multiplex PCR; the TCRdb copy retains only in-frame clones and omits some. Here the sample spans more than 1,200,000 clones, less than 99% being singletons. Sequenced material: naive CD4+ T cells sorted from blood. Stated subset: CD45RA+ positively selected. These receptors were taken from a man aged 25 to 40 in good health.

CDR3: CASSVGGSGRALNEQFF. The CDR3, as DNA: TGTGCCAGCAGCGTAGGGGGTAGCGGGAGGGCCTTAAATGAGCAGTTCTTC. V usage is TRBV9 and J usage is TRBJ2-1, with 11 bases fitting TRBD2. The CDR3 has 17 amino acids. Germline V gives CDR1 SGDLS, CDR2 YYNGEE. V shed 0 bases, J shed 7 bases, and the junction held 9 bases outside the gene matches.

The CDR3 DNA follows: TGTGCCAGTAGTAGATCCAATGAGCAGTTCTTC. This gives the protein CASSRSNEQFF. This rearrangement joins TRBV19 to TRBJ2-1; D remains unclear. In germline, CDR1 is LNHDA, CDR2 SQIVND (reference sequence). The CDR3 length is 11 residues. V was cut by 4 bases and J by 6 bases, with 4 bases left in between.

The chain carries TRBV7-9 and TRBJ2-1, with a possible D match to TRBD2 (5 bases). Trimming pared 3 bases from V and 7 bases from J, leaving 13 bases between. Germline V gene lookup returns CDR1 SEHNR and CDR2 FQNEAQ (reference sequence). The CDR3 is 14 residues long. This chain's CDR3 is CASSFSSALNEQFF. The CDR3 DNA reads TGTGCCAGCAGCTTCAGTAGCGCGTTAAATGAGCAGTTCTTC.

Only one count was recorded for this clone. This chain connects TRBV9 to TRBJ2-1; TRBD2 matches at 9 bases. Unmatched junction bases numbered 5, after V lost 0 bases and J lost 7 bases. The CDR3 sequence is 15 residues long. The V gene's germline CDR1 is SGDLS and CDR2 YYNGEE. In nucleotides, the CDR3 is TGTGCCAGCAGCGTAGTAGCGGGAGCCATAAATGAGCAGTTCTTC. It translates to CASSVVAGAINEQFF.

The V gene is TRBV18, the J gene TRBJ2-1; D call uncertain. CDR1 is KGHSH and CDR2 is LQKENI in the germline V gene. V was shortened by 6 bases and J by 5 bases, with 14 bases between the two germline ends. This CDR3 has 14 residues. The CDR3 DNA reads as TGTGCCAGCTCGCTGTCTTGGGTTCACAATGAGCAGTTCTTC. It encodes CASSLSWVHNEQFF.

The chain uses TRBV7-2 and TRBJ2-1, with D possibly TRBD2 on 6 matching bases. Germline lookup yields CDR1 SGHTA and CDR2 FQGNSA. The CDR3 consists of 13 residues. The V and J ends lost 2 bases and 9 bases respectively, with 11 bases between them. CDR3 DNA: TGTGCCAGCAGCTTAAGAGGCGGGACTGAGCAGTTCTTC. This translates into CASSLRGGTEQFF.

This chain uses TRBV10-3 with TRBJ2-1, with D perhaps TRBD2 (6 bases). V was clipped by 1 base and J by 9 bases, with 10 bases between them. The CDR3 extends over 13 amino acids. CDR1 is ENHRY, CDR2 SYGVKD, per germline. CDR3 bases: TGTGCCATCAGTGAGTGGAGGGAGAGTGAGCAGTTCTTC. This sequence encodes CAISEWRESEQFF.

This chain joins TRBV18 and TRBJ2-2; 13 bases are a match to TRBD2. V dropped 5 bases and J dropped 0; count of bases not matched to a gene: 9. The V gene's germline CDR1 is KGHSH and CDR2 LQKENI. The CDR3 runs 19 residues. CDR3 sequence: CASSGVWTSGRSNTGELFF. The CDR3 DNA reads TGTGCCAGCTCAGGAGTTTGGACTAGCGGGAGATCGAACACCGGGGAGCTGTTTTTT.

The rearrangement uses TRBV5-5 and TRBJ2-2; D perhaps matches TRBD2 (6 bases). CDR1 SGHKS and CDR2 YYEKEE come from the germline V gene (reference sequence). The CDR3 contains 19 residues. Trimming left V 0 bases short and J 1 base short, with 19 bases between. The CDR3 loop is CASSLGDGVRDLNTGELFF. DNA for the CDR3: TGTGCCAGCAGCTTGGGCGATGGCGTTCGGGACTTGAACACCGGGGAGCTGTTTTTT.